These T cell receptor beta chains were read from a single sample in a study of blood T cell repertoires in COVID-19. The protocol was immunoSEQ multiplex PCR, while the TCRdb copy is restricted to in-frame clones and leaves out a portion. The table has 250,000 to 300,000 clones, roughly 80% seen once. The material sequenced was PBMCs or T cells enriched from blood (not recorded which). These receptors were collected from a man aged 35-49 years who had been exposed to COVID-19. The CDR3 runs from the conserved cysteine through the conserved F or W. Fields, in order: CDR3 protein, V gene.

CDR3: CASRIGAGLNTGELFF
V: TRBV5-1

CDR3: CASSLAWYSGRAQDEQYF
V: TRBV13

CDR3: CATSRRSGRITRSYNEQFF
V: TRBV15

CDR3: CASSGKDSDRVYGYTF
V: TRBV5-1

CDR3: CSAYQGEAFF
V: TRBV29-1

CDR3: CASSVHSHGYTF
V: TRBV2

CDR3: CASSRNLLGTQYF
V: TRBV14

CDR3: CASSLISQDSGNTIYF
V: TRBV5-1

CDR3: CAWRGQGAAGYTF
V: TRBV30

CDR3: CASSQTSGEAAGANVLTF
V: TRBV4-1

CDR3: CASGLTGNEQFF
V: TRBV12-5

CDR3: CAIREDMRDGYTF
V: TRBV10-3

CDR3: CASSLEVRGPKDSNQPQHF
V: TRBV7-6

CDR3: CASSPKGRASTDTQYF
V: TRBV3-1/TRBV3-2

CDR3: CASGHRLAGLSGELFF
V: TRBV7-8

CDR3: CASSLGQWQRFTEAFF
V: TRBV5-1

CDR3: CASSLGHNQPQHF
V: TRBV19

CDR3: CASRRELQGSYNSPLHF
V: TRBV27

CDR3: CASSQLFYEQYF
V: TRBV3-1/TRBV3-2

CDR3: CASSLDSGSRNIQYF
V: TRBV7-3